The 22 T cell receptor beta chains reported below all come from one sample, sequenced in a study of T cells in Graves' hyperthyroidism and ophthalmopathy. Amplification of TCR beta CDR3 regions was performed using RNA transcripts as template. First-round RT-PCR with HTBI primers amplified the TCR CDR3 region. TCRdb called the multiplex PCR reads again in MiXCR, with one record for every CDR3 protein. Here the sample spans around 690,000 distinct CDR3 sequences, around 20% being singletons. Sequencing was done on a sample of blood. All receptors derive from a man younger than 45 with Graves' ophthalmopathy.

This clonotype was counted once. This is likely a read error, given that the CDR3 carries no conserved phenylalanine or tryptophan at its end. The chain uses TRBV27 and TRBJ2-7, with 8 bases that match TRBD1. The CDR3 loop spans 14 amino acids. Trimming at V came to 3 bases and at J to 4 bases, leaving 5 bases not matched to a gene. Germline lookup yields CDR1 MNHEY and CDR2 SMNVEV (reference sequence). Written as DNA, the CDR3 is TGTGCCAGCAGTTTTGGGACAGGCGTGTACGAGCAGTACCTC. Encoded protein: CASSFGTGVYEQYL.

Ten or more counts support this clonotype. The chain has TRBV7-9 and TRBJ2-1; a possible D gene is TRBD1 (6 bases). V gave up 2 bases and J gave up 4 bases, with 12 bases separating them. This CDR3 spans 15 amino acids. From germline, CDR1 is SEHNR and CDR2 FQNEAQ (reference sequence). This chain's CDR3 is CASSLTQGKYNEQFF. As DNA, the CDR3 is TGTGCCAGCAGCTTAACACAGGGAAAGTACAATGAGCAGTTCTTC.

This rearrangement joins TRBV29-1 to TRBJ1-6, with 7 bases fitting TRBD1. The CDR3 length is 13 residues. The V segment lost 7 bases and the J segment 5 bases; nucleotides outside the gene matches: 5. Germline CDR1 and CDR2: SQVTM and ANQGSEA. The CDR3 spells CSAGDSNNSPLHF. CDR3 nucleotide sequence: TGCAGCGCAGGGGACAGCAATAATTCACCCCTCCACTTT.

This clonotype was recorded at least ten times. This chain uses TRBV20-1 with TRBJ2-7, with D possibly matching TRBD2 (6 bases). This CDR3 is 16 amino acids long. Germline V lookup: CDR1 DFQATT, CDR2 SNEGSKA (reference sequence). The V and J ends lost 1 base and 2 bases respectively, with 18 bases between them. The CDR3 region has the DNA TGCAGTGCTAGAGCCCGGGACTTCGTATTTCCCTACGAGCAGTACTTC. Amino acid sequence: CSARARDFVFPYEQYF.

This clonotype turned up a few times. CDR3 in DNA: TGCAGTGCTAGTCACGGGGCAACTAATGAAAAACTGTTTTTT. This encodes CSASHGATNEKLFF. This chain joins TRBV20-1 and TRBJ1-4; D gene ambiguous. The CDR3 has 14 residues. CDR1 and CDR2 from the germline V gene are DFQATT and SNEGSKA (reference sequence). The V gene lost 3 bases and the J gene lost 0 bases, with 8 bases spanning the gap.

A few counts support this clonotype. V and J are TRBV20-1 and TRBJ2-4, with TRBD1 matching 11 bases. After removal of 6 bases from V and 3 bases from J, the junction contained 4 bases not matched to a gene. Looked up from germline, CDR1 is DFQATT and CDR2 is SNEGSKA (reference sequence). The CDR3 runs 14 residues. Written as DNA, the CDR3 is TGCAGTGCCAGGGACAGGGGGGGCAAAAACATTCAGTACTTC. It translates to CSARDRGGKNIQYF.

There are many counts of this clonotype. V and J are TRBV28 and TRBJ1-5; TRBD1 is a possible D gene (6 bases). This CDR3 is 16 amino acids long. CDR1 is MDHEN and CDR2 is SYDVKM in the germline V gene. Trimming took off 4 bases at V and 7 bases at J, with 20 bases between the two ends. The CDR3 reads CASSSSRNRVGQPQHF. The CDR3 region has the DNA TGTGCCAGCAGTTCATCACGAAACAGGGTGGGACAGCCCCAGCATTTT.

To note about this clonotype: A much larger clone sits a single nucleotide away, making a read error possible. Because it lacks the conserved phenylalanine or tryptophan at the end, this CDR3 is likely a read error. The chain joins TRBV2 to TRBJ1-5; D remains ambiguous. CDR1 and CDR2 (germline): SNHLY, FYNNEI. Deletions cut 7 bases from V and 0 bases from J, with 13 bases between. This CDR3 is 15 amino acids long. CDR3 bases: TGTGCCAGCAATCCCCTGGGAGATAGCAATCAGCCCCAGCATTCT. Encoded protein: CASNPLGDSNQPQHS.

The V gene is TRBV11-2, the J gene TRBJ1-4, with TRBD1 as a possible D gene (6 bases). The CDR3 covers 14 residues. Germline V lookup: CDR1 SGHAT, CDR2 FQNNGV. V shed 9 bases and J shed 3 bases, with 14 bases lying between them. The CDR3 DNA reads TGTGCCAGTTACTCACAGGGTCCTAATGAAAAACTGTTTTTT. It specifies CASYSQGPNEKLFF.

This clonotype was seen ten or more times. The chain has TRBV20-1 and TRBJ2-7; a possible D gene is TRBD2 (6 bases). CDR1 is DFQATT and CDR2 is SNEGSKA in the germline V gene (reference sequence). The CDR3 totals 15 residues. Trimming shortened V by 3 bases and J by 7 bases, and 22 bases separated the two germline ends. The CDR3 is CSASREPGRSREQYF. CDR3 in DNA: TGCAGTGCTAGTCGGGAGCCAGGGCGGTCGCGGGAGCAGTACTTC.

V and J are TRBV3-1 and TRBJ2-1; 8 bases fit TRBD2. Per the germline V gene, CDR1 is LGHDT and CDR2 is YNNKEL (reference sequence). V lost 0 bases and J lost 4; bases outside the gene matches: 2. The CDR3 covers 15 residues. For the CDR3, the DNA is TGTGCCAGCAGCCAAGAAGTAGCGGGGTACAATGAGCAGTTCTTC. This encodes CASSQEVAGYNEQFF.

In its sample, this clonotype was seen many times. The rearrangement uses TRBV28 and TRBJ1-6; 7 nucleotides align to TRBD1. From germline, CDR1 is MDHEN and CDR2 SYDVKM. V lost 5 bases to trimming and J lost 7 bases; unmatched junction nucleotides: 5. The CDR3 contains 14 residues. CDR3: CASSTGQPNSPLHF. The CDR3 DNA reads TGTGCCAGCAGTACGGGACAGCCCAATTCACCCCTCCACTTT.

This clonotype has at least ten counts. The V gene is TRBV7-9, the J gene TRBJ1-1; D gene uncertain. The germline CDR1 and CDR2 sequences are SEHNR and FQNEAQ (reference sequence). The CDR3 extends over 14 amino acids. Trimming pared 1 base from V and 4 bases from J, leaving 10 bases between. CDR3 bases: TGTGCCAGCAGCTTAGGTGGGGAGGGCACTGAAGCTTTCTTT. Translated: CASSLGGEGTEAFF.

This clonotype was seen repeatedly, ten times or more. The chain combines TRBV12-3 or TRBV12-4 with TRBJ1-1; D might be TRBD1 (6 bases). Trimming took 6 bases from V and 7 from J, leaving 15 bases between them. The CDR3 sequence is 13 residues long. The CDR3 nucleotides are TGTGCCAGCAGCCTCGGGGGACAAGGTGAAGCTTTCTTT. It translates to CASSLGGQGEAFF.

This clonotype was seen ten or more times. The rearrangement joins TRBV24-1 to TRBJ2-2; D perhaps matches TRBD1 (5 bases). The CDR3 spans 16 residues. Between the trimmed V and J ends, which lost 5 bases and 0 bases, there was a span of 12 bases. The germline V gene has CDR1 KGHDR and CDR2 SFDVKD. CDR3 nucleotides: TGTGCCACCAGTGCGCAGGGCCTTGCGAACACCGGGGAGCTGTTTTTT. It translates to CATSAQGLANTGELFF.

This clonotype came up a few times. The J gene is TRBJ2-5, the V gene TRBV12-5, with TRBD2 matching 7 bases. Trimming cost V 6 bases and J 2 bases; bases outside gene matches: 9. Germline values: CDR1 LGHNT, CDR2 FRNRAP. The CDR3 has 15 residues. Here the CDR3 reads CASGLGEGRQETQYF. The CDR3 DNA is TGTGCTAGTGGACTTGGGGAGGGACGGCAAGAGACCCAGTACTTC.

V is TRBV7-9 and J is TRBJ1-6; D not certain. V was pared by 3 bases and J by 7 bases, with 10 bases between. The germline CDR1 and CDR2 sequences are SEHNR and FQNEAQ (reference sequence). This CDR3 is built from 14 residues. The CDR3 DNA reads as TGTGCCAGCAGCTTTATAAATCCCAATTCACCCCTCCACTTT. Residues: CASSFINPNSPLHF. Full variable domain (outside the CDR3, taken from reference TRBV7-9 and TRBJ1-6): DTGVSQNPRHKITKRGQNVTFRCDPISEHNRLYWYRQTLGQGPEFLTYFQNEAQLEKSRLLSDRFSAERPKGSFSTLEIQRTEQGDSAMYLCASSFINPNSPLHFGNGTRLTVT.

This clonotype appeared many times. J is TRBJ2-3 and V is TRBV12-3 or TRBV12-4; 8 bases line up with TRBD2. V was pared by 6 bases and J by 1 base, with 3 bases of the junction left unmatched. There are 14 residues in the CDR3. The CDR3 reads CASSLLAGTDTQYF. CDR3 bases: TGTGCCAGCAGCTTACTAGCGGGCACAGATACGCAGTATTTT.

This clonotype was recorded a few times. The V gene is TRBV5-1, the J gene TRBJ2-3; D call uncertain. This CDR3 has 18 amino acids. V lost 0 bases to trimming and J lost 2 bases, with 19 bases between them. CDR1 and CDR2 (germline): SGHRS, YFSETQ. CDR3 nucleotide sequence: TGCGCCAGCAGCTTGGAGGCAGGCCCCCGATTACCCACAGATACGCAGTATTTT. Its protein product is CASSLEAGPRLPTDTQYF.

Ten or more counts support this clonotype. CDR3 sequence (DNA): TGTGCCAGCAGCCCGGGACAGGCGTCGGCCGAGCAGTACTTC. It is translated as CASSPGQASAEQYF. This sequence joins TRBV11-3 and TRBJ2-7; 8 bases agree with TRBD1. This CDR3 is built from 14 residues. The V and J ends lost 5 bases and 6 bases, in that order; junction bases with no gene match: 9. Germline V gene lookup returns CDR1 SGHNT and CDR2 YENEEA.

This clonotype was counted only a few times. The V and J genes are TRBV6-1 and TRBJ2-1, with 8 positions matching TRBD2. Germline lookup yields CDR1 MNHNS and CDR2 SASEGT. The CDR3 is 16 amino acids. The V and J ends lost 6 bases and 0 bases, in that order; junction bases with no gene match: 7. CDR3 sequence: CASSSLAESSYNEQFF. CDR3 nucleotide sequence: TGTGCCAGCAGCTCACTAGCGGAAAGCTCCTACAATGAGCAGTTCTTC.

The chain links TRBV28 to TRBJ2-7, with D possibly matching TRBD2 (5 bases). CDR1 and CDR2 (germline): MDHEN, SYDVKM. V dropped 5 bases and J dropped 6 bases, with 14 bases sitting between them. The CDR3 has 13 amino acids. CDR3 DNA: TGTGCCAGCAGTCGTCCCCTCGGAGGCGAGCAGTACTTC. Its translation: CASSRPLGGEQYF.